The TCR beta chain under discussion was sequenced for a study of blood T cells in healthy people across ages. Study-wide results and caveats: Donor CMV infection status was unknown, possibly confounding age-related changes in expanded clonotypes.

Through a sample-barcoded 5' primer and a J-beta primer mix, a second PCR was run for 7 to 11 cycles. Via MiXCR, TCRdb re-called the 5' RACE reads, giving one row per CDR3 protein. The sample contains 650,000 or so distinct CDR3 sequences, roughly half of which appear only once. Germline assignment: CDR1 LGHNA and CDR2 YNFKEQ. The CDR3 covers 17 residues. Trimming shortened V by 1 base and J by 5 bases, and 20 bases separated the two germline ends. PBMCs numbering at least 7 million were isolated per sample. Worth noting for this clonotype: The antigen is not known.

Sequencing was done on a sample of blood. The V gene is TRBV4-2, the J gene TRBJ1-1; D is possibly TRBD1 (6 bases). The TCR originated in a woman of 80 years or more in good health. CDR3 loop: CASSQGILQGPVTEAFF. The CDR3 nucleotides read TGTGCCAGCAGCCAAGGGATCCTCCAGGGGCCGGTAACTGAAGCTTTCTTT.